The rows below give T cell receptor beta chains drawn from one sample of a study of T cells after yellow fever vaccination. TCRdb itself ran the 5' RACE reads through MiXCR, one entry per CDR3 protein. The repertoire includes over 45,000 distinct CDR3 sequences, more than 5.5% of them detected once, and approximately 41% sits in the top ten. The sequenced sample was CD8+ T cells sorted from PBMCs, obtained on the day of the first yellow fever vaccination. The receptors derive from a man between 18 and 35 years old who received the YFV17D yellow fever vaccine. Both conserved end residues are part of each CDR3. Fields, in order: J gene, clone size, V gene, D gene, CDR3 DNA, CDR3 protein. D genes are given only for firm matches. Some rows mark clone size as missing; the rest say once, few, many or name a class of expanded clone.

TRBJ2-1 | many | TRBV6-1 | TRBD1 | TGTGCCAGCAGTGACGACAGGGACAATGAGCAGTTCTTC | CASSDDRDNEQFF
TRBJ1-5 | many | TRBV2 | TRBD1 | TGTGCCAGCAGATATAGACCGGGACAGGGGGGGTTGAGCAATCAGCCCCAGCATTTT | CASRYRPGQGGLSNQPQHF
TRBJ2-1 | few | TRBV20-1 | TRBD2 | TGCAGTGCTAGAGATTGGCTAGCGGGGGGGAGCTCCTACAATGAGCAGTTCTTC | CSARDWLAGGSSYNEQFF
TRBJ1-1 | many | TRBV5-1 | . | TGCGCCAGCAGCTTGGGTGCCTCCGGGGAAACGAACACTGAAGCTTTCTTT | CASSLGASGETNTEAFF
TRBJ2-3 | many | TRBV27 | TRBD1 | TGTGCCAGCAGGCTCGGGACAGGGGGCCCAAATACGCAGTATTTT | CASRLGTGGPNTQYF
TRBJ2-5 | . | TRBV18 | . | TGTGCCAGCTCACCAGCTACTGGCGGACAAGAGACCCAGTACTTC | CASSPATGGQETQYF
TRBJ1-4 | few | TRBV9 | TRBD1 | TGTGCCAGCAGCGGACAGGGGTTGACTAATGAAAAACTGTTTTTT | CASSGQGLTNEKLFF
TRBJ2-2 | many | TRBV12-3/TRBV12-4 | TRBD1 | TGTGCCAGCAGACGACGACAGGGAAACACCGGGGAGCTGTTTTTT | CASRRRQGNTGELFF
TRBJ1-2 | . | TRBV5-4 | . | TGTGCCAGCAGCTTGGCCTCGACAGTAGATGGCTACACCTTC | CASSLASTVDGYTF
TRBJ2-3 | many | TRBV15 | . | TGTGCCACCAGCGGAACCCCACGGGACTTGGGCACAGATACGCAGTATTTT | CATSGTPRDLGTDTQYF
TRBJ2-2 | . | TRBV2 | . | TGTGCCAGCAGTGCAGGGGAAACCGGGGAGCTGTTTTTT | CASSAGETGELFF
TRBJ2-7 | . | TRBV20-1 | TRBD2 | TGCAGTGCTCGCCTCCGGGGGGGGAACTCCTACGAGCAGTACTTC | CSARLRGGNSYEQYF
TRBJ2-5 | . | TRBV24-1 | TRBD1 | TGTGCCACCAGCCTAACCGGGACAGACCGTCAAGAGACCCAGTACTTC | CATSLTGTDRQETQYF
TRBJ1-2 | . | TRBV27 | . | TGTGCCAGCAGTTTCCTCACCGGAGGGCGCCGGGATGGCTACACCTTC | CASSFLTGGRRDGYTF
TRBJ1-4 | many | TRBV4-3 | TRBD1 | TGCGCCAGCAGCCTAACGACAGGGCAAGATGAAAAACTGTTTTTT | CASSLTTGQDEKLFF
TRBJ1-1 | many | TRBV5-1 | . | TGCGCCAGCAGCTTTCGGACGGGAGGAACTGAAGCTTTCTTT | CASSFRTGGTEAFF
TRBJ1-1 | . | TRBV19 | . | TGTGCCAGTAGTTCGGAGGGTAGAGACATGAACACTGAAGCTTTCTTT | CASSSEGRDMNTEAFF
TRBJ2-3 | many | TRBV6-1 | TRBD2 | TGTGCCAGCAGCTCGGGACTAGCGGGGAGGGCAGATACGCAGTATTTT | CASSSGLAGRADTQYF
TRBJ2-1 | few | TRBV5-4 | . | TGTGCCAGCGGCCGAGGGAGCAATGAGCAGTTCTTC | CASGRGSNEQFF
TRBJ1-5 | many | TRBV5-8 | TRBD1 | TGTGCCAGCAGAGAGACAGGGGGCTATAGCAATCAGCCCCAGCATTTT | CASRETGGYSNQPQHF
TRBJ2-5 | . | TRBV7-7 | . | TGTGCTGATGAGGCCGAGTACTTC | CADEAEYF
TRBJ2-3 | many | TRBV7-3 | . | TGTGCCAGCAGCAAGACCGGGGGCACAGATACGCAGTATTTT | CASSKTGGTDTQYF
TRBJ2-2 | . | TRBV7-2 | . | TGTGCCAGCAGCTTGGGACCAGGGGCGGCCGGGGAGCTGTTTTTT | CASSLGPGAAGELFF
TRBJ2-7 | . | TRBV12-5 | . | TGTGCTAGCAGCACGGCGGGGCGAGAGGTCTACGAGCAGTACTTC | CASSTAGREVYEQYF
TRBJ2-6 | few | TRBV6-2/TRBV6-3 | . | TGTGCCAGCAACCAACAGGTCTCTGGGGCCAACGTCCTGACTTTC | CASNQQVSGANVLTF
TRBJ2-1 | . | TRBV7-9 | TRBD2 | TGTGCCAGCAGCTCGCCACTAGCGGGGGACAATGAGCAGTTCTTC | CASSSPLAGDNEQFF
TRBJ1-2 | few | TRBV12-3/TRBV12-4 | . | TGTGCCAGCAGTTTACGCCCCGTAGGTAGGGGAAGTAAAGGCTACACCTTC | CASSLRPVGRGSKGYTF
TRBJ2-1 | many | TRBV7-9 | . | TGTGCCAGCAGCTTGCGGAATGAGCAGTTCTTC | CASSLRNEQFF
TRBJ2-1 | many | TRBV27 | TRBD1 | TGTGCCAGCAGAAGACAGGGGCCCTACAATGAGCAGTTCTTC | CASRRQGPYNEQFF
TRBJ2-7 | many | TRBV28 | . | TGTGCCAGCAGTTTACTGGGCCAGGGCGAGCAGTACTTC | CASSLLGQGEQYF
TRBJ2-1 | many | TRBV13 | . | TGTGCCAGCAGCTCCGGGGCGAATGAGCAGTTCTTC | CASSSGANEQFF
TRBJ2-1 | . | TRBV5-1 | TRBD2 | TGCGCCAGCAGCTTGTCTAGCGGGGGTTACAATGAGCAGTTCTTC | CASSLSSGGYNEQFF
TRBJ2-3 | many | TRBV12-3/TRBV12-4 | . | TGTGCCAGCCGGAAAGACCTCACAGATACGCAGTATTTT | CASRKDLTDTQYF
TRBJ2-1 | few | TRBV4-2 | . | TGTGCCAGCAGACTAGGGGGGGAAAACTACAATGAGCAGTTCTTC | CASRLGGENYNEQFF